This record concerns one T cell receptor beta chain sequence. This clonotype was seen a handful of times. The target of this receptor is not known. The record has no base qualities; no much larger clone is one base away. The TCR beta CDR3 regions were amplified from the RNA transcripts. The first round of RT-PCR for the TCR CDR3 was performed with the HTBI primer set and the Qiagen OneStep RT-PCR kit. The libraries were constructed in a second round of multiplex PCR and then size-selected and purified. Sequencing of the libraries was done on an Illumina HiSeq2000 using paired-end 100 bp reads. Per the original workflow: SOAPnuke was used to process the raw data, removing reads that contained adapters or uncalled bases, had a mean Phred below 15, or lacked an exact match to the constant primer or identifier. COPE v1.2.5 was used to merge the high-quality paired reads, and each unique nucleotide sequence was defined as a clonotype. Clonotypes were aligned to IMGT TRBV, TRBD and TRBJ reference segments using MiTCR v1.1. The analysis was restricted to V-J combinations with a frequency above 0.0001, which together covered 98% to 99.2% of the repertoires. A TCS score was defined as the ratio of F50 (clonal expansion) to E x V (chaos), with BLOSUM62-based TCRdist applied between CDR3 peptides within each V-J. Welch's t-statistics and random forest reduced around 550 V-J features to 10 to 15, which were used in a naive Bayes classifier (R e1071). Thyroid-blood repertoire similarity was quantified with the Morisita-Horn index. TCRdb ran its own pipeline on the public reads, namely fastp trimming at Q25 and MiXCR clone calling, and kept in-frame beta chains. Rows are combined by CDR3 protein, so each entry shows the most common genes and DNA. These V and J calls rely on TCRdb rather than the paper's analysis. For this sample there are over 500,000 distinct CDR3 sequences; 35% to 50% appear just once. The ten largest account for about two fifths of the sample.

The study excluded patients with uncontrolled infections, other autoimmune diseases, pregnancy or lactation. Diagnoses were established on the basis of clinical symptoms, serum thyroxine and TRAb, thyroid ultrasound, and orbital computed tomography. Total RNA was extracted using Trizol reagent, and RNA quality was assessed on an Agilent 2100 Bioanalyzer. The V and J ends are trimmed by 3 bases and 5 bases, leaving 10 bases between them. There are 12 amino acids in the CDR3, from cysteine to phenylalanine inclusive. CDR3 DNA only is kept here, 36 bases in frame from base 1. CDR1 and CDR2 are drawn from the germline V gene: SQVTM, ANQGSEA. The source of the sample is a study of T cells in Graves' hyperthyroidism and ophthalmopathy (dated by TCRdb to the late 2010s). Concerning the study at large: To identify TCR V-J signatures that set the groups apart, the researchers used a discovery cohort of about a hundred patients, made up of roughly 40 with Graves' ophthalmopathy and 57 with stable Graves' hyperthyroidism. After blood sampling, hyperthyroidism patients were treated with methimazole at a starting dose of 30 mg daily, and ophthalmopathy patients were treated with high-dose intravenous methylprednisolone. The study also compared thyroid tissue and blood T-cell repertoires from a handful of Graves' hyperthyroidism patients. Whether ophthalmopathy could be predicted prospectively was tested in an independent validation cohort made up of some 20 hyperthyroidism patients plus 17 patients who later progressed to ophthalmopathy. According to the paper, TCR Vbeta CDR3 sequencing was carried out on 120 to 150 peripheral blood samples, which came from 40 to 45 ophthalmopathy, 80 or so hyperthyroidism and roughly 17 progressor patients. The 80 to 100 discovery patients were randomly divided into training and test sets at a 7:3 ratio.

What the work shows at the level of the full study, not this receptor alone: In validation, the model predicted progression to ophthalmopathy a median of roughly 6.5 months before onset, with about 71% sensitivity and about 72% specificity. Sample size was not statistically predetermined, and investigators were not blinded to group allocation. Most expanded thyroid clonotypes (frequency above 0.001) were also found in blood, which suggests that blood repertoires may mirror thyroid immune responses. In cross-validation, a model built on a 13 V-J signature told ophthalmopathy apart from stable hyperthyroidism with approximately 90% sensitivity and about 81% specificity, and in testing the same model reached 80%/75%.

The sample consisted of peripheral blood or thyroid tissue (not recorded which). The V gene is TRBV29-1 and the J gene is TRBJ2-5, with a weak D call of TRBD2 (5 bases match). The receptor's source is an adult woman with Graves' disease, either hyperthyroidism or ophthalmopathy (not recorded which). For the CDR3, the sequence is CSVDFGVETQYF. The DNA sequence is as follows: TGCAGCGTTGATTTCGGGGTGGAGACCCAGTACTTC.